This record concerns one T cell receptor beta chain sequence. The data were produced by immunoSEQ multiplex PCR, yet TCRdb's version contains in-frame clones alone and is incomplete. The table has about 150,000 clones, roughly four fifths seen once. Germline V gives CDR1 SGHAT, CDR2 FQNNGV. Trimming left V 0 bases short and J 4 bases short, with 12 bases between. The CDR3 is made up of 15 amino acids. These data originate in a study of blood T cell repertoires in COVID-19. Study-level background: Collection of acute and convalescent COVID-19 samples took place in the United States, Italy and Spain. T cells, B-cell-depleted T cells, or PBMCs supplied cDNA or gDNA.

Sequencing was performed on peripheral blood. This TCR came from a human donor with acute or convalescent COVID-19. The donor label of this sample is uncertain. V gene TRBV11-2 combines with J gene TRBJ1-2; D unresolved. The CDR3 DNA reads as TGTGCCAGCAGCTTAGAGCCATCTTCGGGCTATGGCTACACCTTC. This encodes CASSLEPSSGYGYTF.